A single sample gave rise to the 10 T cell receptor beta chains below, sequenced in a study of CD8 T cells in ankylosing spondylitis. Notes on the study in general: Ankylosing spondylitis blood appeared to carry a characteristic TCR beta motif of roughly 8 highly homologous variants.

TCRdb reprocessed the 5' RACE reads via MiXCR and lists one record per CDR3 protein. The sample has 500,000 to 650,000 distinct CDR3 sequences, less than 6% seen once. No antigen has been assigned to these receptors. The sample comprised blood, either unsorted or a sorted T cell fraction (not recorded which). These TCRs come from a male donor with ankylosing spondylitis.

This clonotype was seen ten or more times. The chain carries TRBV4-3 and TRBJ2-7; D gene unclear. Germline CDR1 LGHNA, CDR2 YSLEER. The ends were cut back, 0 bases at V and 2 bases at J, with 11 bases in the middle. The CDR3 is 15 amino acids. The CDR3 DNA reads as TGCGCCAGCAGCCAAGAACGGAACCTAGCCTACGAGCAGTACTTC. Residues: CASSQERNLAYEQYF.

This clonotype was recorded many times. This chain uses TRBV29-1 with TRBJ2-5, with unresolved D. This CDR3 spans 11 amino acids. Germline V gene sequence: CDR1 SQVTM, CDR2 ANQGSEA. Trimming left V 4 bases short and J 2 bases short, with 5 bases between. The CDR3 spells CSVAQQETQYF. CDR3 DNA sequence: TGCAGCGTTGCTCAACAAGAGACCCAGTACTTC.

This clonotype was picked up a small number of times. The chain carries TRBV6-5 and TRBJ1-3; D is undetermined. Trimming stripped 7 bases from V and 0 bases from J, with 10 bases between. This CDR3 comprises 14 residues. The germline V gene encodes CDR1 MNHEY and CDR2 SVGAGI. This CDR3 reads CASTPRSSGNTIYF. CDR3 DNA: TGTGCCAGCACCCCCAGGAGCTCTGGAAACACCATATATTTT.

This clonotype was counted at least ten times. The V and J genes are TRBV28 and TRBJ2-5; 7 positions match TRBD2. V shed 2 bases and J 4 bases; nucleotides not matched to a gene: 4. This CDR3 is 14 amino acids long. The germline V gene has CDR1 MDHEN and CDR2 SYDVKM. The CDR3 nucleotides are TGTGCCAGCAGTTTAGCGGGAGCCTCAGAGACCCAGTACTTC. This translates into CASSLAGASETQYF.

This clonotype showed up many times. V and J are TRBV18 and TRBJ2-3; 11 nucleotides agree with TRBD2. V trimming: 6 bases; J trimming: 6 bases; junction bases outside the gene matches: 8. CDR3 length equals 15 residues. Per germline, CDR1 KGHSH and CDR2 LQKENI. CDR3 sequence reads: CASSSTSGRADTQYF. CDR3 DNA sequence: TGTGCCAGCTCGTCTACTAGCGGGAGAGCTGATACGCAGTATTTT.

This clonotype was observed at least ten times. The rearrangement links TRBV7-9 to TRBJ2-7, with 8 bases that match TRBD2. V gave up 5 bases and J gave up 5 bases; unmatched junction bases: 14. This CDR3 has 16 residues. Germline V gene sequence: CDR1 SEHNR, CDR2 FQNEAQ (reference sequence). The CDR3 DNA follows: TGTGCCAGCAGCACACGGGGGGGGACCTCGGTAGACGAGCAGTACTTC. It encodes CASSTRGGTSVDEQYF.

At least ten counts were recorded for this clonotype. The CDR3 protein is CASSLYRDRYQMVEAFF. CDR3 in DNA: TGCGCCAGCAGCCTCTACCGGGACAGGTATCAGATGGTTGAAGCTTTCTTT. This rearrangement joins TRBV5-1 to TRBJ1-1, with 8 bases aligning to TRBD1. The V and J ends lost 4 bases and 7 bases, in that order; junction bases with no gene match: 18. Germline loops: CDR1 SGHRS, CDR2 YFSETQ. The CDR3 totals 17 residues.

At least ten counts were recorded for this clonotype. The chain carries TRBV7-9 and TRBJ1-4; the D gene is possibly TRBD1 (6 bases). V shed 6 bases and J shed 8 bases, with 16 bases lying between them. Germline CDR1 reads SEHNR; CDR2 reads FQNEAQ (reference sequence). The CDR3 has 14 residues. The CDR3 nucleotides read TGTGCCAGCAGGTCCACAGGGTGGGGCGAAAAACTGTTTTTT. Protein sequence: CASRSTGWGEKLFF.

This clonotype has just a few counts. The chain's CDR3 is CASSEGTAQETQYF. The DNA for the CDR3 is TGCGCCAGCAGCGAAGGGACAGCTCAAGAGACCCAGTACTTC. V is TRBV5-1 and J is TRBJ2-5, with 7 positions matching TRBD1. The CDR3 sequence is 14 residues long. V dropped 4 bases and J dropped 2; count of bases not matched to a gene: 5. Germline assignment: CDR1 SGHRS and CDR2 YFSETQ.

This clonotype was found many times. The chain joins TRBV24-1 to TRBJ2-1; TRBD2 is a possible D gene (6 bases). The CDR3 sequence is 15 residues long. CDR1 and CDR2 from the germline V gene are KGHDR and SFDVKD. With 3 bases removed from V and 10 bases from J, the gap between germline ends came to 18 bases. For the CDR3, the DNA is TGTGCCACCAGTGATCCGCCGGGGGTGGGCCTCGAGCAGTTCTTC. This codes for CATSDPPGVGLEQFF.